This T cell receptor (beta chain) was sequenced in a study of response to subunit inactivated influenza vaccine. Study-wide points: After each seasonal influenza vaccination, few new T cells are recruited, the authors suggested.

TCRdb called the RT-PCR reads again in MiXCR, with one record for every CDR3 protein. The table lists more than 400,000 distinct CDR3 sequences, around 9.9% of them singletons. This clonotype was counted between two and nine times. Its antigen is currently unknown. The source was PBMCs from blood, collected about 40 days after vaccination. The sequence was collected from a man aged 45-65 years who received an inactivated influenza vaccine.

CDR3 sequence: CASSDGTSGDAYEQYF. The CDR3 coding sequence is TGTGCCAGCAGCGACGGGACTAGCGGGGATGCCTACGAGCAGTACTTC. V gene TRBV7-9 combines with J gene TRBJ2-7; TRBD2 aligns across 13 bases. Germline V gene lookup returns CDR1 SEHNR and CDR2 FQNEAQ (reference sequence). Trimming took 5 bases from V and 2 from J; bases not matched to a gene: 6. There are 16 residues in the CDR3.